This T cell receptor (beta chain) was recovered during a study of cytomegalovirus exposure and HLA in healthy donors (TCRdb year 2017). For the wider study: In an earlier analysis of under 750 of the donors, 276 Gb of sequence data and 90 million to 120 million unique TCR beta sequences from approximately 180 million T cells were reported. In an earlier analysis of 550 to 700 of the donors, high-throughput TCR beta sequencing was used to judge whether each TCR beta V gene segment behaved as functional or pseudogenic. An early release covering more than 500 HLA-typed donors comprised 300 to 350 gigabases of sequencing data and 65 million to 100 million unique TCR sequences. Class I and class II HLA loci were covered by the typing at four-digit resolution. Along with the approximately 650-subject first cohort, a separate validation cohort of around 110 different subjects was used. To predict cytomegalovirus infection status, the study combined high-throughput TCR immunosequencing, statistical association of individual TCRs with disease status, and machine learning. The study used immunosequencing to profile the T cell repertoires of 600 to 850 subjects and linked those repertoires to cytomegalovirus serostatus. About 5 DR-DQ haplotypes were handled as single units for association and clustering, since linkage in the cohort was strong. The number of typed donors differed by locus: about 629-630 for A, B, C, DRB1 and DQB1; approximately 530 for DQA1; 600 to 610 for DPA1; and some 430 for DPB1. In a later genetic analysis, genome-wide SNP genotypes for 398 of the 666 donors were used, and that subset was treated as a discovery cohort. The later analysis used no new phenotypic data to find candidate immune exposures, relying instead on TCR beta sequences and their occurrence across donors. Of the roughly 420 genotyped donors, 65% to 90% were placed in the genetic ancestry cluster associated with self-reported Caucasian donors. Every discovery cohort repertoire had been produced on one sequencing platform. Donor age, sex, ethnicity and CMV serostatus were compiled alongside the repertoire data. The study aimed to test whether cataloging public T cell receptors could reveal signatures of past pathogen exposure. On average, 235,054 unique TCR beta nucleotide sequences were sequenced per donor among 398 genotyped donors of the cohort, with around 19% of those sequences being non-productive. A later analysis re-analyzed previously published TCR beta repertoires from 500 to 700 donors and added high-resolution HLA genotyping to study TCR occurrence patterns.

Library preparation employed the immunoSEQ multiplex PCR assay. For the multiplex PCR, a mixture combining 60 forward primers for TCR Vbeta segments and 13 reverse primers for TCR Jbeta segments was used. Amplification of the CDR3 region of rearranged TCR beta genes was performed with a multiplex PCR assay on genomic DNA. The amplified TCR beta libraries were sequenced on the Illumina HiSeq System as 87-base-pair reads. On the study's bioinformatics: A later analysis counted around 72 million unique TCR beta chains across the 666 repertoires, and around 9.9 million of these chains were shared by at least two donors. To remove PCR and sequencing errors, raw reads were error-corrected and collapsed into unique sequences using a nearest-neighbor algorithm that merged closely related sequences. V, D and J gene segments were assigned by aligning CDR3 sequences to IMGT reference sequences. For a sequence to be retained, a match of at least six nucleotides to both a V gene segment and a J gene segment was required. A rearrangement counted as productive if the CDR3 had no stop codons and remained in frame with V and J, and every other rearrangement counted as non-productive. Following IMGT convention, CDR3 was defined as the stretch from the second conserved V-encoded cysteine to the conserved J-encoded phenylalanine. The earlier analysis of more than 450 of the donors excluded sequences that lacked an unambiguous match to a single V gene segment. An earlier analysis of 550 to 650 of the donors classified V segments as functional when productive rearrangements were above 56.7% and as segregating when the standard deviation between donors was above 5%. To diagnose cytomegalovirus status from the catalog of TCR beta chain sequences, a statistical classification framework was built. In a later analysis, V and J genes were assigned by comparing TCR nucleotide sequences against IMGT/GENE-DB human TR gene sequences. Using the TCRdist pipeline, a later analysis assigned CDR3 sequences along with most-parsimonious VDJ recombination scenarios. A later analysis defined each TCR beta chain by its CDR3 amino acid sequence plus V-gene family, and excluded reads lacking a unique V-gene family. As a way to deal with suspected cross-contamination and a sequencing artifact, a later analysis dropped approximately 590 nucleotide sequences that were highly shared and had low generation probability. A later analysis calculated a clonal expansion index for each public chain from normalized within-repertoire ranks of inferred template counts. In a later analysis, generation probabilities were computed with a VDJ recombination model fitted to out-of-frame rearrangements, and the resulting probabilities were checked against IGoR. In a later analysis, hypergeometric tests were used to score TCR-TCR, TCR-HLA and TCR-CMV co-occurrence, with a repertoire-size bias correction applied to TCR pairs. A later analysis estimated false discovery rates by permuting HLA or CMV assignments 20 times. In a later analysis, co-occurring TCRs were grouped using DBSCAN, and TCRdist sequence similarity was added for clustering within HLA-allele-positive subsets. Repertoires with fewer than 30,000 or more than 120,000 public chains, plus five repertoires with anomalous nucleotide sharing, were excluded from co-occurrence clustering. TCRdb holds this immuneACCESS table with in-frame rearrangements only. Some clones are missing; in checked studies, unresolved V genes explain under half, and the rest has no known cause. The DNA was the basis for D and trimming; V, J and clone size are from that table. The sample table holds 90,000 to 120,000 clones, of which over 60% were seen once. The ten most abundant clones make up about 4% of the sample.

The paper as a whole reports these results and caveats: According to a later analysis, most CMV-associated TCR beta chains appeared to be HLA-restricted, and the HLA associations seemed to be driven largely by CMV exposure. Because some donors lacked HLA typing at each locus, the association tests relied only on the typed subset. In both the original and validation cohorts, the classifier was reported to diagnose cytomegalovirus status with high specificity and sensitivity. Correlated functional status among segregating V segments might reflect linkage disequilibrium, but an unknown experimental factor could not be ruled out. Immune exposure information for the cohort was limited to CMV serostatus. In the study, some 180 TCR beta chains were listed as associated with cytomegalovirus. Compared with equally common non-associated chains, HLA-associated TCR beta chains in a later analysis were more clonally expanded and had lower generation probabilities. The presence/absence analyses assumed that sequencing depth was roughly uniform across donors, and that assumption may not be true. The authors suggested that the approach could potentially be extended to other disease states and immunological phenotypes. In a later analysis, the rate of TCR association differed among HLA loci, with DRB1 alleles having the most associated TCRs and HLA-C alleles having the fewest. In this cohort, only TCR beta chains were sequenced, and detectable features were limited by the absence of alpha or paired-chain data. V-gene and J-gene trimming of TCR beta chains was associated with a missense DCLRE1C variant in a later genetic analysis, and the association was replicated in an independent cohort. A few of the identified cytomegalovirus-associated TCR beta chains were confirmed in vitro to be specific for cytomegalovirus antigens. In an earlier analysis of around 600 of the donors, most TCR beta V segments appeared in productive rearrangements about 90% or about 30% of the time, broadly matching IMGT annotations. According to a later analysis, parvovirus B19, influenza, CMV and Epstein-Barr virus appeared linked to several top co-occurrence clusters. The sequencing pipeline was judged likely to have produced a cluster of highly shared sequence variants as a technical artifact. In a later genetic analysis, fewer N-insertions in productive TCRs were reported among donors in an Asian-associated ancestry cluster than the roughly 700-donor mean. Specific HLA alleles were associated with 16,951 TCR beta sequences at a false discovery rate of 0.05 in a later analysis. While some public TCRs were present in many individuals, most TCR sequences turned up only very rarely across donors. Over 15 rarely observed V segments, including chromosome 9 orphons, were excluded from the earlier analysis of approximately 500 of the donors because counts were too low. When HLA alleles, especially DR and DQ, strongly co-occurred, TCR associations were difficult to assign to individual alleles. A further reported finding was that TCR beta sequences accurately predicted the HLA-A and HLA-B alleles for most subjects in the first cohort. The 87-base-pair reads could not distinguish some IMGT-functional V segments, including TRBV6-2 and TRBV6-3, so those segments were excluded.

Based on the germline V gene, the CDR1 and CDR2 sequences are SNHLY and FYNNEI. The cysteine opens and the phenylalanine closes a CDR3 of 15 amino acids. Of the read, only the CDR3 DNA is kept; its 45 bases are in frame from base 1. The germline V and J ends show losses of 11 bases and 7 bases respectively, and no gene match explains 16 bases of the junction. The cohort consisted of 650 to 850 healthy bone marrow donors. At the time of sampling, every cohort member was nominally healthy, though immune exposures that went unrecorded were likely present. The donor tested CMV seropositive, placing the donor among the 250 to 350 seropositive members of the cohort. A peripheral blood sample was collected from each donor, and TCR beta sequencing was performed on peripheral blood mononuclear cells. The Qiagen DNeasy Blood Extraction Kit was used to extract genomic DNA from the blood cell samples. To note about this clone: The specificity of this receptor is unknown. No much larger clone exists at a distance of one base, and base qualities are not known.

The sample comprised PBMCs. This sequence was found in a female donor in good health and CMV-seropositive. Recombination linked TRBV2 to TRBJ2-2, and TRBD1 matches 7 of the central bases. The sequenced DNA is TGTGCCGGCGAGCTTGGAACAGGGGCCGACGGGGAGCTGTTTTTT. Translated, it reads CAGELGTGADGELFF.